This T cell receptor (beta chain) derives from a study of blood T cell repertoires in COVID-19. Germline loops: CDR1 SNHLY, CDR2 FYNNEI. This CDR3 region has 12 residues. V lost 4 bases and J lost 6, with 9 bases in between. Profiling relied on immunoSEQ multiplex PCR, and the TCRdb table lists in-frame clones only, not all of them. The sample shows about 71,000 clones, 85% to 90% of them seen only once. Sequencing used peripheral blood. The sequence came from a man aged 50-60 years with acute or convalescent COVID-19. The chain recombines TRBV2 with TRBJ1-2; D unresolved. The CDR3 loop is CASSVRGDGYTF. CDR3 nucleotide sequence: TGTGCCAGCAGTGTAAGAGGAGATGGCTACACCTTC.